This passage covers 5 T cell receptor beta chains from one sample sequenced in a study of cytomegalovirus exposure and HLA in healthy donors. Clones were read by immunoSEQ multiplex PCR, and TCRdb kept only the in-frame ones, dropping some. This table has 55,000 to 70,000 clones, 90% to 95% appearing once. The sequencing input was PBMCs. The origin of the receptors is a woman aged 25 to 45 in good health and CMV-seronegative.

This clone has a handful of counts. The sample contains more than one DNA sequence encoding this CDR3. The chain links TRBV2 to TRBJ2-7; 9 positions agree with TRBD2. The trim removed 3 bases at V and 5 bases at J, leaving 11 bases unmatched. The CDR3 runs 16 residues. Germline CDR1 SNHLY, CDR2 FYNNEI. The CDR3 DNA is TGTGCCAGCAGTGAGGGGTTTAGCGGGAGTACCGACGAGCAGTACTTC. Amino acid sequence: CASSEGFSGSTDEQYF.

The chain couples TRBV6-6 to TRBJ1-1, with D maybe TRBD1 (5 bases). V was cut by 8 bases and J by 4 bases, with 14 bases left in between. Germline-derived CDR1 and CDR2 are MNHNY and SVGAGI (reference sequence). CDR3 length equals 13 residues. CDR3 residues: CASRDGGGTEAFF. The DNA of the CDR3 is TGTGCCAGCCGCGACGGGGGTGGCACTGAAGCTTTCTTT.

The chain recombines TRBV7-2 with TRBJ2-7; no firm D call. Trimming left V 0 bases short and J 2 bases short, with 8 bases between. CDR1 SGHTA and CDR2 FQGNSA come from the germline V gene. The CDR3 contains 14 residues. The CDR3: CASSLAVTAYEQYF. The CDR3 DNA sequence: TGTGCCAGCAGCTTAGCGGTTACGGCCTACGAGCAGTACTTC.

This clone was seen only once. The chain uses TRBV6-4 and TRBJ2-1; D perhaps matches TRBD2 (6 bases). Trimming pared 0 bases from V and 5 bases from J, leaving 11 bases between. CDR3 length: 15 residues. Germline V gene sequence: CDR1 MRHNA, CDR2 SNTAGT. As DNA, the CDR3 is TGTGCCAGCAGTGACTCTCGGTCGGGGGACAATGAGCAGTTCTTC. As protein: CASSDSRSGDNEQFF.

The genes are TRBV10-3 and TRBJ2-1; 10 bases are a match to TRBD2. Germline trimming cut 3 bases from V and 7 bases from J; bases unmatched to any gene: 6. Germline-derived CDR1 and CDR2 are ENHRY and SYGVKD. The CDR3 extends over 15 amino acids. This CDR3 reads CAISDLAGEVNEQFF. CDR3 bases: TGTGCCATCAGTGATCTAGCGGGAGAAGTTAATGAGCAGTTCTTC.